This TCR beta chain was sequenced in a study of blood T cell repertoires in COVID-19. Study background: T cells, B-cell-depleted T cells, or PBMCs supplied cDNA or gDNA.

CDR1 MNHNY and CDR2 SVGAGI come from the germline V gene (reference sequence). V gave up 6 bases and J gave up 3 bases; unmatched junction bases: 5. The CDR3 extends over 13 amino acids. As originally analysed: Amplified reference gene primers provided the basis for estimating nucleated cell counts. This table comes from immunoSEQ multiplex PCR, and its TCRdb copy is limited to in-frame clones, with some not included. The DNA was the basis for D and trimming; V, J and clone size are from that table. The table includes 150,000 to 200,000 clones, over 80% detected once. This clonotype originated in a woman between 70 and 85 years old with COVID-19, enrolled during active disease. The V and J genes are TRBV6-6 and TRBJ2-7, with 7 bases that match TRBD1. Sequenced input: peripheral blood. The CDR3 region has the DNA TGTGCCAGCAGCCACCGACAGGGCTACGAGCAGTACTTC. Translated, it gives CASSHRQGYEQYF.